One sample yielded the 19 T cell receptor beta chains listed below, sequenced in a study of blood T cell repertoires in COVID-19. TCRdb's copy holds only in-frame clones and misses some; the assay was immunoSEQ multiplex PCR. The profile shows approximately 260,000 clones, approximately 90% of them singletons. Sequencing was performed on peripheral blood. The receptors stem from a man aged 55 to 70 who had recovered from COVID-19.

The gene calls are TRBV6-5 and TRBJ1-1; TRBD1 is a possible D gene (5 bases). Germline lookup yields CDR1 MNHEY and CDR2 SVGAGI. Trimming removed 2 bases at V and 11 bases at J, with 9 bases between. The CDR3 runs to 11 residues. The CDR3 coding sequence is TGTGCCAGCAGTTACGGACACCGCGCTTTCTTT. It is translated as CASSYGHRAFF.

The DNA of the CDR3 is TGTGCCAGCAGCTTAGGTTGGGCAGGGTCAGATCAGCCCCAGCATTTT. Its translation: CASSLGWAGSDQPQHF. The chain recombines TRBV7-6 with TRBJ1-5, with D possibly TRBD1 on 5 matching bases. The CDR3 is made up of 16 amino acids. Germline V gene sequence: CDR1 SGHVS, CDR2 FNYEAQ. V lost 1 base, J lost 5 bases, and 15 bases lay in between.

The rearrangement uses TRBV5-1 and TRBJ1-1, with D perhaps TRBD1 (6 bases). Trimming removed 4 bases at V and 3 bases at J, with 16 bases between. CDR1 is SGHRS, CDR2 YFSETQ, per germline. The CDR3 spans 15 residues. CDR3 bases: TGCGCCAGCAGCCCGGGAGGACAGCTGTACACTGAAGCTTTCTTT. This codes for CASSPGGQLYTEAFF.

This chain uses TRBV24-1 with TRBJ2-1, with TRBD1 identical over 7 bases. The length of the CDR3 is 16 residues. The V segment lost 3 bases and the J segment 3 bases; nucleotides outside the gene matches: 7. Germline lookup yields CDR1 KGHDR and CDR2 SFDVKD. This CDR3 reads CATSDLRGQDYNEQFF. The DNA of the CDR3 is TGTGCCACCAGTGATCTCAGAGGACAGGACTACAATGAGCAGTTCTTC.

This chain connects TRBV6-5 to TRBJ1-5, with 7 bases that match TRBD1. The CDR3 has 12 amino acids. J was trimmed by 13 bases and V by 5 bases; bases with no gene match: 8. Germline loops: CDR1 MNHEY, CDR2 SVGAGI. DNA for the CDR3: TGTGCCAGCAGTCCAGGGGGACAAGAACAGCATTTT. This encodes CASSPGGQEQHF.

The chain is built from TRBV19 and TRBJ1-2; 8 positions match TRBD1. V shed 3 bases, J shed 4 bases, and the junction held 16 bases outside the gene matches. Germline assignment: CDR1 LNHDA and CDR2 SQIVND (reference sequence). CDR3 length: 18 residues. This CDR3 reads CASSMNGGTGPSLYGYTF. The CDR3 bases are TGTGCCAGTAGTATGAATGGCGGGACAGGTCCGAGCCTCTATGGCTACACCTTC.

This clone came up once. The V gene is TRBV5-4, the J gene TRBJ2-1, with D uncertain. V was pared by 2 bases and J by 6 bases, with 9 bases between. This CDR3 is 13 amino acids long. CDR1 is SGHNT and CDR2 is YYREEE in the germline V gene (reference sequence). CDR3 sequence: CASSFWATNEQFF. CDR3 sequence (DNA): TGTGCCAGCAGCTTTTGGGCAACCAATGAGCAGTTCTTC.

The sample holds a few counts of this clone. The chain carries TRBV5-1 and TRBJ1-5, with 9 bases matching TRBD1. V lost 3 bases, J lost 5 bases, and 6 bases stayed unmatched. This CDR3 is 15 amino acids long. The germline V gene has CDR1 SGHRS and CDR2 YFSETQ. CDR3 residues: CASSYLDRGDQPQHF. The CDR3 DNA reads as TGCGCCAGCAGCTATTTGGACAGGGGAGATCAGCCCCAGCATTTT.

The J gene is TRBJ1-3, the V gene TRBV5-1; D is uncertain. V was clipped by 4 bases and J by 0 bases, with 17 bases between them. The CDR3 is made up of 17 amino acids. Germline-derived CDR1 and CDR2 are SGHRS and YFSETQ. The DNA for the CDR3 is TGCGCCAGCAGCCCCCGAGGAGGGTTCTACTCTGGAAACACCATATATTTT. Residues: CASSPRGGFYSGNTIYF. The full variable domain, in which reference TRBV5-1 and TRBJ1-3 provide the parts outside the CDR3, is KAGVTQTPRYLIKTRGQQVTLSCSPISGHRSVSWYQQTPGQGLQFLFEYFSETQRNKGNFPGRFSGRQFSNSRSEMNVSTLELGDSALYLCASSPRGGFYSGNTIYFGEGSWLTVV.

The chain carries TRBV13 and TRBJ1-4; D possibly corresponds to TRBD1 (5 bases). Germline values: CDR1 PRHDT, CDR2 FYEKMQ (reference sequence). The CDR3 totals 15 residues. Trimming stripped 0 bases from V and 5 bases from J, with 10 bases between. The CDR3: CASSLGGQVNEKLFF. CDR3 coding DNA: TGTGCCAGCAGCTTAGGCGGACAAGTAAATGAAAAACTGTTTTTT.

J is TRBJ1-4 and V is TRBV4-1; TRBD1 matches at 8 bases. The CDR3 spans 15 residues. Germline CDR1 and CDR2: MGHRA and YSYEKL. The V gene end was trimmed by 1 base and the J gene end by 7 bases; junction bases not matched to a gene: 5. The CDR3 protein is CASSQVRDRTEKLFF. Written as DNA, the CDR3 is TGCGCCAGCAGCCAAGTCCGGGACAGGACTGAAAAACTGTTTTTT.

This clone was seen a handful of times. The rearrangement joins TRBV3-1 (or the pseudogene TRBV3-2) to TRBJ1-2; the D is unclear. V was clipped by 4 bases and J by 3 bases, with 12 bases between them. Germline V gives CDR1 LGHDT, CDR2 YNNKEL (reference sequence). The CDR3 sequence is 14 residues long. The CDR3 coding sequence is TGTGCCAGCAGCCCGAATGGAGGGTACTATGGCTACACCTTC. Translated, it gives CASSPNGGYYGYTF.

V usage is TRBV6-2 or TRBV6-3 and J usage is TRBJ1-2, with D unclear. CDR3 length: 12 residues. Germline V gene data show CDR1 as MNHEY and CDR2 as SVGEGT. The V end was cut by 4 bases, the J end by 4 bases, with 7 bases between. The DNA for the CDR3 is TGTGCCAGCAGTTTTGGGAGCTATGGCTACACCTTC. Translated, it gives CASSFGSYGYTF.

This clone has just a few counts. The V and J genes are TRBV6-6 and TRBJ1-5; D ambiguous. Trimming removed 3 bases at V and 2 bases at J, with 8 bases between. The CDR3 is made up of 14 amino acids. Germline assignment: CDR1 MNHNY and CDR2 SVGAGI (reference sequence). CDR3 DNA sequence: TGTGCCAGCAGTTATTTTGAGGGCAATCAGCCCCAGCATTTT. This codes for CASSYFEGNQPQHF.

This clone was counted ten times or more. The chain is built from TRBV19 and TRBJ1-5; TRBD1 matches 8 bases. Germline assignment: CDR1 LNHDA and CDR2 SQIVND (reference sequence). V lost 6 bases, J lost 6 bases, and 13 bases stayed unmatched. This CDR3 region has 16 residues. The CDR3 loop is CASSPFQGAVGQPQHF. Written as DNA, the CDR3 is TGTGCCAGTAGCCCTTTTCAGGGGGCAGTTGGTCAGCCCCAGCATTTT.

The chain carries TRBV7-9 and TRBJ2-7, with 7 bases matching TRBD1. V lost 6 bases and J lost 0; bases outside the gene matches: 8. The V gene's germline CDR1 is SEHNR and CDR2 FQNEAQ (reference sequence). This CDR3 contains 15 residues. This CDR3 reads CASSRTPGGSYEQYF. The CDR3, as DNA: TGTGCCAGCAGTCGAACCCCAGGGGGCTCCTACGAGCAGTACTTC. Full variable domain (remainder filled in from reference TRBV7-9 and TRBJ2-7): DTGVSQNPRHKITKRGQNVTFRCDPISEHNRLYWYRQTLGQGPEFLTYFQNEAQLEKSRLLSDRFSAERPKGSFSTLEIQRTEQGDSAMYLCASSRTPGGSYEQYFGPGTRLTVT.

The V gene is TRBV1, the J gene TRBJ2-5; TRBD2 is the table's D call, not checked against the DNA. TRBV1 is given as a pseudogene. There are 16 residues in the CDR3. CDR3 sequence: CTRGTGTSGYQETQYF. The CDR3 DNA sequence: TGCACCAGGGGGACCGGGACTAGCGGGTACCAAGAGACCCAGTACTTC.

This clone appeared once. This chain connects TRBV12-3 or TRBV12-4 to TRBJ1-2, with D hard to call. V was trimmed by 5 bases and J by 13 bases, leaving 17 bases between them. The CDR3 has 12 amino acids. CDR3 nucleotide sequence: TGTGCCAGCAGTCTCGCCGGGGAGGGCGGCACCTTC. This codes for CASSLAGEGGTF.

This clone has only a few counts. The V and J genes are TRBV5-4 and TRBJ1-6; D gene uncertain. The V end lost 6 bases, the J end lost 3 bases, and 7 bases lay between the germline ends. CDR1 and CDR2 from the germline V gene are SGHNT and YYREEE (reference sequence). The CDR3 is made up of 13 amino acids. The CDR3 nucleotides are TGTGCCAGCATGGAGGGCTATAATTCACCCCTCCACTTT. This encodes CASMEGYNSPLHF.